This T cell receptor (beta chain) was sequenced during a study of T cell responses to AZD1222 COVID-19 vaccine. Study-wide context: Investigators merged groups given second doses at roughly 4 or roughly 12 weeks.

A word on this clone: Its antigen is not identified.

This CDR3 has 15 residues. Germline values: CDR1 LNHDA, CDR2 SQIVND (reference sequence). Trimming stripped 3 bases from V and 5 bases from J, with 17 bases between. Some clones are missing from TCRdb's copy, which holds only in-frame ones; the method was immunoSEQ multiplex PCR. The sample has 120,000 to 150,000 clones, about 91% seen once. Findings and limits, study-wide: Only a handful of AZD1222 recipients, several in all, had baseline seropositivity. Increased Spike-specific TCR breadth and depth were observed after two AZD1222 doses. Donors in the cohort were predominantly white British and more often female, and clonal diversity was possibly underestimated.

The source material was peripheral blood, sampled on day 0 of AZD1222 vaccination. This sequence joins TRBV19 and TRBJ2-7, with D tentatively TRBD2 (5 bases). The TCR sequence derives from an adult in good health. CDR3 sequence (DNA): TGTGCCAGTAGTATTCGACTCAGAGGGTCCCACGAGCAGTACTTC. Translated, it gives CASSIRLRGSHEQYF.